This TCR beta chain was sequenced in a study of T cells in Graves' hyperthyroidism and ophthalmopathy. This clonotype was detected only a few times. Its antigen is not known. Amplified regions were TCR beta CDR3 sequences from RNA transcripts. The TCR CDR3 first-round RT-PCR relied on the HTBI primer set. Each CDR3 protein gets one entry after TCRdb re-called the multiplex PCR reads with MiXCR. The repertoire holds 150,000 to 200,000 distinct CDR3 sequences, with approximately 15% as singletons. This CDR3 comprises 14 residues. V lost 1 base and J lost 7, with 10 bases in between. Germline V gene data show CDR1 as SGHTA and CDR2 as FQGNSA. Hyperthyroidism had been newly diagnosed in patients aged 18 to 65, and its duration was under 2 months. Diagnosis rested on symptoms, serum thyroxine and TRAb, thyroid ultrasound, and orbital computed tomography. Findings of the study overall: Among thyroid clonotypes expanded above 0.001, most also appeared in blood.

This clonotype was obtained from a woman between 45 and 65 years old with Graves' hyperthyroidism. Sequencing was performed on blood. V usage is TRBV7-2 and J usage is TRBJ1-4, with D perhaps matching TRBD1 (6 bases). CDR3 loop: CASSLGGGSEKLFF. For the CDR3, the DNA is TGTGCCAGCAGCTTAGGAGGGGGGAGTGAAAAACTGTTTTTT.